This passage covers 2 T cell receptor beta chains from one sample sequenced in a study of blood T cell repertoires in COVID-19. This table comes from immunoSEQ multiplex PCR, and its TCRdb copy is limited to in-frame clones, with some not included. The sample contains 60,000 or so clones, roughly 84% of which appear only once. Sequencing was performed on peripheral blood. These receptors all come from a man aged 25 to 45 with COVID-19, enrolled during active disease.

V gene TRBV10-2 combines with J gene TRBJ1-5, with D hard to call. The ends were cut back, 0 bases at V and 9 bases at J, with 18 bases in the middle. Looked up from germline, CDR1 is WSHSY and CDR2 is SAAADI. This CDR3 is built from 16 residues. The CDR3: CASSESASMYYAPQHF. CDR3 DNA sequence: TGCGCCAGCAGTGAGTCCGCCTCGATGTACTATGCGCCCCAGCATTTT.

This chain links TRBV19 with TRBJ1-5; D gene uncertain. Deletions cut 7 bases from V and 2 bases from J, with 9 bases between. Germline V gene data show CDR1 as LNHDA and CDR2 as SQIVND (reference sequence). The CDR3 is made up of 13 amino acids. The CDR3 DNA sequence: TGTGCCAGTACGGGTTCGGGCAATCAGCCCCAGCATTTT. Protein product: CASTGSGNQPQHF. The variable domain in full, completed from reference TRBV19 and TRBJ1-5, reads DGGITQSPKYLFRKEGQNVTLSCEQNLNHDAMYWYRQDPGQGLRLIYYSQIVNDFQKGDIAEGYSVSREKKESFPLTVTSAQKNPTAFYLCASTGSGNQPQHFGDGTRLSIL.